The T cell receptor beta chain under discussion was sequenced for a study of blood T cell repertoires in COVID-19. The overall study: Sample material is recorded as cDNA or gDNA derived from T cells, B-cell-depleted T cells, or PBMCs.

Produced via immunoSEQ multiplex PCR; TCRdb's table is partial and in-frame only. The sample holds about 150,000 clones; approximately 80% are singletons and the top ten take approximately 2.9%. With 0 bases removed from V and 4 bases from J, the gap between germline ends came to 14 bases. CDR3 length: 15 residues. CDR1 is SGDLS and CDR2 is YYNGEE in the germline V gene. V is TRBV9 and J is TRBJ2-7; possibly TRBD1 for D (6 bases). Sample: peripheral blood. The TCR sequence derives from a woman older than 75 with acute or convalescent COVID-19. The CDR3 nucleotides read TGTGCCAGCAGCGTAGCAACCGGGACACCTTACGAGCAGTACTTC. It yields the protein CASSVATGTPYEQYF.